One T cell receptor beta chain is described in this entry. The data derive from a study of blood T cell repertoires in COVID-19. Those enrolled in Seattle joined during active infection and were followed longitudinally afterward. The CDR3 runs to 14 residues. CDR1 is LNHNV and CDR2 is YYDKDF in the germline V gene (reference sequence). The V segment lost 5 bases and the J segment 8 bases; nucleotides outside the gene matches: 9. The table came from immunoSEQ multiplex PCR; TCRdb's copy has only in-frame clones and leaves some out. The table has hundreds of thousands of clones, roughly 90% seen once. The sequencing input was peripheral blood. The chain recombines TRBV15 with TRBJ2-3; 8 nucleotides match TRBD2. The sequence was collected from a man younger than 35 with COVID-19, enrolled during active disease. The chain's CDR3 is CATSLRGAQGTQYF. The CDR3 coding sequence is TGTGCCACCAGCTTGCGGGGGGCGCAGGGTACGCAGTATTTT.